One and the same sample provided the 25 T cell receptor beta chains below, sequenced in a study of identical twins. Using its own MiXCR run on the 5' RACE reads, TCRdb lists one record per CDR3 protein. This sample has over 500,000 distinct CDR3 sequences, with under 25% found just once. The data were also submitted as part of a second study, on T cells expressing NK-cell markers.

The sequencing sample was made of CD4+ T cells sorted from blood. The receptors come from a woman younger than 30 in good health.

This clonotype was detected a few times. This chain uses TRBV5-5 with TRBJ2-5, with D unresolved. The length of the CDR3 is 14 residues. Germline CDR1 is SGHKS and CDR2 is YYEKEE (reference sequence). The ends were cut back, 1 base at V and 5 bases at J, with 12 bases in the middle. The CDR3 DNA is TGTGCCAGCAGCTTGTTTTATGGGATGGAGACCCAGTACTTC. This sequence encodes CASSLFYGMETQYF.

This clonotype was found a few times. The J gene is TRBJ2-5, the V gene TRBV12-3 or TRBV12-4, with D possibly being TRBD2 (5 bases). This CDR3 comprises 13 residues. V was shortened by 7 bases and J by 5 bases, with 14 bases between the two germline ends. The CDR3: CASTFGLGETQYF. The CDR3 DNA sequence: TGTGCCAGCACTTTCGGACTCGGGGAGACCCAGTACTTC.

This sequence joins TRBV20-1 and TRBJ2-7, with 12 nucleotides matching TRBD1. This CDR3 is 14 amino acids long. V trimming: 3 bases; J trimming: 5 bases; junction bases outside the gene matches: 5. Germline V gene sequence: CDR1 DFQATT, CDR2 SNEGSKA (reference sequence). The CDR3 bases are TGCAGTGCTAGTCGGGACAGGGGGCCCCACGAGCAGTACTTC. Residues: CSASRDRGPHEQYF.

This clonotype was recorded a few times. The V call is TRBV7-9, the J call TRBJ2-7; possible D gene TRBD1, 5 bases. Looked up from germline, CDR1 is SEHNR and CDR2 is FQNEAQ (reference sequence). CDR3 length: 14 amino acids. The ends were cut back, 6 bases at V and 4 bases at J, with 16 bases in the middle. The CDR3 DNA sequence: TGTGCCAGCAGTAACGCAGGGTCATTATACGAGCAGTACTTC. Protein sequence: CASSNAGSLYEQYF.

The rearrangement joins TRBV12-3 or TRBV12-4 to TRBJ2-7; D could derive from TRBD1 or TRBD2 (5 bases each). This CDR3 spans 12 amino acids. The V and J ends lost 5 bases and 5 bases respectively, with 10 bases between them. CDR3 loop: CASSALGHEQYF. CDR3 nucleotide sequence: TGTGCCAGCAGTGCCTTGGGACACGAGCAGTACTTC.

This clonotype came up a few times. The chain has TRBV20-1 and TRBJ2-2, with TRBD1 matching 9 bases. This CDR3 has 15 amino acids. Germline CDR1 and CDR2: DFQATT and SNEGSKA (reference sequence). The V segment lost 0 bases and the J segment 6 bases; nucleotides outside the gene matches: 5. The DNA for the CDR3 is TGCAGTGCTAGAGATTACAGGGGGCAGGCCGGGGAGCTGTTTTTT. This codes for CSARDYRGQAGELFF.

This clonotype has just a few counts. This sequence joins TRBV7-9 and TRBJ1-1; D gene unclear. Trimming cost V 3 bases and J 8 bases, with 16 bases left between them. Germline CDR1 is SEHNR and CDR2 is FQNEAQ (reference sequence). This CDR3 has 14 residues. The CDR3, as DNA: TGTGCCAGCAGCTTCGGGCAGCGCGGGGAAGAAGCTTTCTTT. It encodes CASSFGQRGEEAFF. The full variable domain, in which reference TRBV7-9 and TRBJ1-1 provide the parts outside the CDR3, is DTGVSQNPRHKITKRGQNVTFRCDPISEHNRLYWYRQTLGQGPEFLTYFQNEAQLEKSRLLSDRFSAERPKGSFSTLEIQRTEQGDSAMYLCASSFGQRGEEAFFGQGTRLTVV.

This chain joins TRBV15 and TRBJ2-3; 12 nucleotides match TRBD2. The germline gives CDR1 LNHNV, CDR2 YYDKDF (reference sequence). Trimming removed 0 bases from V and 4 bases from J; junction bases left unmatched: 5. The CDR3 is 17 amino acids. The CDR3 loop reads CATSRDPASGRADTQYF. For the CDR3, the DNA is TGTGCCACCAGCAGAGATCCCGCTAGCGGGAGGGCAGATACGCAGTATTTT.

This clonotype was seen a handful of times. This rearrangement joins TRBV10-3 to TRBJ2-1; D possibly corresponds to TRBD1 (6 bases). This CDR3 spans 11 amino acids. Germline values: CDR1 ENHRY, CDR2 SYGVKD. V dropped 9 bases and J dropped 8 bases, with 11 bases sitting between them. The CDR3 spells CAIGGADEQFF. The CDR3 nucleotides are TGTGCCATAGGGGGAGCGGATGAGCAGTTCTTC.

The gene calls are TRBV9 and TRBJ2-1, with 12 bases fitting TRBD2. Trimming removed 6 bases from V and 6 bases from J; junction bases left unmatched: 13. Germline loops: CDR1 SGDLS, CDR2 YYNGEE. The CDR3 contains 17 residues. This CDR3 reads CASTRQLLAGGVNEQFF. The CDR3 DNA follows: TGTGCCAGCACCCGCCAGCTCCTAGCGGGGGGGGTCAATGAGCAGTTCTTC.

Points on this clonotype: The junction differs from germline at one of its ends, possibly a read error. The CDR3 region is CSVRDPVNTEAFF. The CDR3 nucleotides are TGCAGTGTTAGAGACCCCGTGAACACTGAAGCTTTCTTT. J is TRBJ1-1 and V is TRBV20-1; D is ambiguous. The germline CDR1 and CDR2 sequences are DFQATT and SNEGSKA (reference sequence). This CDR3 region has 13 residues.

Only a few counts were recorded for this clonotype. The gene calls are TRBV12-3 or TRBV12-4 and TRBJ2-5; D gene unclear. Between the trimmed V and J ends, which lost 4 bases and 7 bases, there was a span of 13 bases. The CDR3 is 13 residues long. The CDR3 coding sequence is TGTGCCAGCAGTTCCCTCGCCATCCCGACCCAGTACTTC. It encodes CASSSLAIPTQYF.

The rearrangement joins TRBV12-3 or TRBV12-4 to TRBJ2-2; 7 positions match TRBD1. After removal of 6 bases from V and 5 bases from J, the junction contained 12 bases not matched to a gene. This CDR3 is 16 amino acids long. The CDR3 DNA is TGTGCCAGCAGCCGACAGGGAGCAATGGCTACCGGGGAGCTGTTTTTT. The encoded protein is CASSRQGAMATGELFF.

This sequence joins TRBV20-1 and TRBJ1-2; 11 bases align to TRBD1. The V segment lost 6 bases and the J segment 4 bases; nucleotides outside the gene matches: 10. There are 15 residues in the CDR3. CDR1 and CDR2 from the germline V gene are DFQATT and SNEGSKA (reference sequence). CDR3 residues: CSAWADRGHGYGYTF. The CDR3 DNA reads as TGCAGTGCCTGGGCGGACAGGGGGCACGGCTATGGCTACACCTTC.

V gene TRBV3-1 combines with J gene TRBJ1-1; 7 bases match TRBD1. V was clipped by 1 base and J by 6 bases; unmatched bases: 8. Germline CDR1 reads LGHDT; CDR2 reads YNNKEL (reference sequence). This CDR3 is built from 15 residues. The CDR3 DNA reads as TGTGCCAGCAGCCAAGTTACAGGGGTCGGGGCTGAAGCTTTCTTT. Translating gives CASSQVTGVGAEAFF.

This clonotype appeared many times. DNA of the CDR3: TGTGCCAGCAGTTTAGGGGCCGGCAATCAGCCCCAGCATTTT. Its protein is CASSLGAGNQPQHF. This chain links TRBV12-3 or TRBV12-4 with TRBJ1-5, with D unclear. The CDR3 is made up of 14 amino acids. The V end was cut by 1 base, the J end by 2 bases, with 6 bases between.

The V and J genes are TRBV20-1 and TRBJ2-3, with D possibly TRBD2 on 7 matching bases. From germline, CDR1 is DFQATT and CDR2 SNEGSKA (reference sequence). V lost 3 bases to trimming and J lost 5 bases, with 24 bases between them. The CDR3 spans 17 residues. This CDR3 reads CSARIRGGATVEDTQYF. The DNA for the CDR3 is TGCAGTGCTAGGATTAGGGGGGGCGCCACTGTGGAAGATACGCAGTATTTT.

This clonotype was seen a handful of times. The chain recombines TRBV7-8 with TRBJ1-1, with TRBD1 matching over 7 bases. Germline CDR1 SGHVS, CDR2 FQNEAQ. V was clipped by 2 bases and J by 7 bases; unmatched bases: 7. The CDR3 has 14 amino acids. The CDR3 nucleotides read TGTGCCAGCAGCTTATTGGACAGGCAAAGTGAAGCTTTCTTT. This encodes CASSLLDRQSEAFF.

This clonotype showed up many times. This chain connects TRBV12-3 or TRBV12-4 to TRBJ2-7, with 9 nucleotides matching TRBD1. The CDR3 is 13 residues long. J was trimmed by 6 bases and V by 3 bases; bases with no gene match: 3. The CDR3: CASSFGTGTEQYF. In DNA, the CDR3 is TGTGCCAGCAGTTTCGGGACAGGGACCGAGCAGTACTTC.

In this sample, this clonotype turned up a few times. The chain has TRBV4-2 and TRBJ2-7, with unresolved D. In germline, CDR1 is LGHNA, CDR2 YNFKEQ. The V gene lost 0 bases and the J gene lost 4 bases, with 10 bases spanning the gap. The CDR3 contains 14 residues. CDR3 sequence (DNA): TGTGCCAGCAGCCAAGATGCACTCGCGTACGAGCAGTACTTC. Its protein product is CASSQDALAYEQYF.

The sample holds many counts of this clonotype. CDR3 sequence reads: CASRNQERDEQFF. The CDR3 DNA follows: TGTGCCAGCAGAAACCAAGAGCGGGATGAGCAGTTCTTC. The chain recombines TRBV12-3 or TRBV12-4 with TRBJ2-1; D may be TRBD2 (6 bases). CDR3 length equals 13 residues. The V end lost 6 bases, the J end lost 8 bases, and 14 bases lay between the germline ends.

The chain couples TRBV3-1 to TRBJ2-7, with unresolved D. Per germline, CDR1 LGHDT and CDR2 YNNKEL (reference sequence). The CDR3 runs to 13 residues. Trimming took 1 base from V and 6 from J, leaving 10 bases between them. The CDR3 spells CASSQVPSSEQYF. CDR3 bases: TGTGCCAGCAGCCAAGTTCCCTCGTCCGAGCAGTACTTC.

V is TRBV5-6 and J is TRBJ1-1; D unclear. Germline CDR1 reads SGHDT; CDR2 reads YYEEEE. CDR3 length: 16 amino acids. V lost 2 bases and J 0 bases, leaving 14 bases between the germline ends. The CDR3 sequence is CASSFEGSNMNTEAFF. CDR3 nucleotides: TGTGCCAGCAGCTTTGAAGGATCTAACATGAACACTGAAGCTTTCTTT.

The chain joins TRBV7-9 to TRBJ1-2; no clear D gene. Per germline, CDR1 SEHNR and CDR2 FQNEAQ (reference sequence). Trimming stripped 1 base from V and 8 bases from J, with 11 bases between. This CDR3 contains 13 residues. The DNA of the CDR3 is TGTGCCAGCAGCTTAGACACGGCCGGCGGCTACACCTTC. It translates to CASSLDTAGGYTF. The full variable domain, with the rest looked up from reference TRBV7-9 and TRBJ1-2, is DTGVSQNPRHKITKRGQNVTFRCDPISEHNRLYWYRQTLGQGPEFLTYFQNEAQLEKSRLLSDRFSAERPKGSFSTLEIQRTEQGDSAMYLCASSLDTAGGYTFGSGTRLTVV.

There are a few counts of this clonotype. V and J are TRBV11-3 and TRBJ2-3; possible D gene TRBD1, 6 bases. Trimming stripped 8 bases from V and 5 bases from J, with 11 bases between. CDR1 and CDR2 (germline): SGHNT, YENEEA. CDR3 length: 12 residues. The CDR3 protein is CASSGAEDTQYF. The DNA of the CDR3 is TGTGCCAGCTCAGGGGCAGAAGATACGCAGTATTTT.